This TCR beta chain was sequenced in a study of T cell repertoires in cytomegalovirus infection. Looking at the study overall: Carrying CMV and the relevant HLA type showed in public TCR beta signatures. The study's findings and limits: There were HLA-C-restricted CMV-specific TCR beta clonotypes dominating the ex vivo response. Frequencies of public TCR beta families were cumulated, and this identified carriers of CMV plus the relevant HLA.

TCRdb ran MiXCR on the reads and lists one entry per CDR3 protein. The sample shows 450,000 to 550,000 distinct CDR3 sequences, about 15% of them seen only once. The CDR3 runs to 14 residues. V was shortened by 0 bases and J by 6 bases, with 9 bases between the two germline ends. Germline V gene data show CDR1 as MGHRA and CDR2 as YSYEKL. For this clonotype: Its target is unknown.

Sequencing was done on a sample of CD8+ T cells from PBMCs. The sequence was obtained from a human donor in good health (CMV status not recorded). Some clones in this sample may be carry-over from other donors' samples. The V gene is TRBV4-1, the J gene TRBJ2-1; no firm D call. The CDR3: CASSQERPGNEQFF. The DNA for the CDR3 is TGCGCCAGCAGCCAAGAAAGGCCAGGCAATGAGCAGTTCTTC.